This T cell receptor beta chain stems from a study of T cell responses to AZD1222 COVID-19 vaccine. Study-level results: Clonal diversity was possibly underestimated, and the donors were mostly white British, with more females.

V was shortened by 4 bases and J by 0 bases, with 13 bases between the two germline ends. Per germline, CDR1 MGHRA and CDR2 YSYEKL. This CDR3 contains 16 residues. For this clone: Antigen unknown.

Data came from immunoSEQ multiplex PCR; TCRdb stores just in-frame clones and leaves some out. This table has about 78,000 clones, 85% to 90% appearing once. This receptor was identified in an adult who received the AZD1222 COVID-19 vaccine. The sequencing here drew on peripheral blood, taken 28 days after the second AZD1222 dose. The V call is TRBV4-1, the J call TRBJ1-3, with D unclear. CDR3 in DNA: TGCGCCAGCAGCCCGCCCTTCGGGAGCTCTGGAAACACCATATATTTT. Its protein is CASSPPFGSSGNTIYF.